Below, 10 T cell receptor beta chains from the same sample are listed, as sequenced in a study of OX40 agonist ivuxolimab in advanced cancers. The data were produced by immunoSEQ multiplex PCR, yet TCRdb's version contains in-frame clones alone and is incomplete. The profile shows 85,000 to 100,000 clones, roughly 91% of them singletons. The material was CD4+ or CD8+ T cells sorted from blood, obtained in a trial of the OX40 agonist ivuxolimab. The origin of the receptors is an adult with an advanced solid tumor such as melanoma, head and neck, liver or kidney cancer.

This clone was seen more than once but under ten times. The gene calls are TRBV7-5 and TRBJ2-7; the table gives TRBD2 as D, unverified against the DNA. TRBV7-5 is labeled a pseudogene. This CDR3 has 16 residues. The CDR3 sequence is CARSLESGPSSYEQYF. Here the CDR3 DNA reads TGTGCCAGAAGCTTAGAGAGCGGGCCGAGCTCCTACGAGCAGTACTTC.

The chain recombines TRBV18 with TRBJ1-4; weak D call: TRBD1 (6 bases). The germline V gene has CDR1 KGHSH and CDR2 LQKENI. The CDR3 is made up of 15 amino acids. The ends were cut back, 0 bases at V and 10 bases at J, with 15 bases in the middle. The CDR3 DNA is TGTGCCAGCTCACCACCGAGGGGGGCTGTTCGAAAACTGTTTTTT. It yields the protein CASSPPRGAVRKLFF.

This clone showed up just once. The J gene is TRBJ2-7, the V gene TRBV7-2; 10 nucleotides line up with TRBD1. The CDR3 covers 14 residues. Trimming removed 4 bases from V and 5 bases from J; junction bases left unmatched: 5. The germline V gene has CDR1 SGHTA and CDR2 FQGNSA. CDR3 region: CASSYDRGRNEQYF. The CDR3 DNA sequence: TGTGCCAGCAGCTACGACAGGGGGCGGAACGAGCAGTACTTC.

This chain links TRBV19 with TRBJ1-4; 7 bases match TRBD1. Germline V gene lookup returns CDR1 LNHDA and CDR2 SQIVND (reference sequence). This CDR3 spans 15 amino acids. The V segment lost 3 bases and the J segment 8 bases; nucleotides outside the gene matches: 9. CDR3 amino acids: CASSMGQPPYEKLFF. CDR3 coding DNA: TGTGCCAGTAGTATGGGACAGCCTCCGTACGAAAAACTGTTTTTT.

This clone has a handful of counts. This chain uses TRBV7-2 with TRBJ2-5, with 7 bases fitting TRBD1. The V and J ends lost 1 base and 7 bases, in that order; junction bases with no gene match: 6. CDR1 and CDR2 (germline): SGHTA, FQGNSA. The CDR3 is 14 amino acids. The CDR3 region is CASSLGQGVGTQYF. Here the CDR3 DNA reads TGTGCCAGCAGCTTAGGACAGGGAGTTGGGACCCAGTACTTC. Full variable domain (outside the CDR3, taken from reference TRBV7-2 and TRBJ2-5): GAGVSQSPSNKVTEKGKDVELRCDPISGHTALYWYRQSLGQGLEFLIYFQGNSAPDKSGLPSDRFSAERTGGSVSTLTIQRTQQEDSAVYLCASSLGQGVGTQYFGPGTRLLVL.

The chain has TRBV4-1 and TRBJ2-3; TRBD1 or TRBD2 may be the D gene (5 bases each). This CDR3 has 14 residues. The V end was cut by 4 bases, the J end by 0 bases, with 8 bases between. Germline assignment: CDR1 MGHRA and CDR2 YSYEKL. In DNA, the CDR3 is TGCGCCAGCAGCCTCTGGGACAGCACAGATACGCAGTATTTT. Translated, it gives CASSLWDSTDTQYF.

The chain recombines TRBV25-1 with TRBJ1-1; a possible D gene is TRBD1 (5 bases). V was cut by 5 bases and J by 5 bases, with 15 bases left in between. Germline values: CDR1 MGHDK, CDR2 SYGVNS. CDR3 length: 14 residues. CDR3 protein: CASSPGPRGTEAFF. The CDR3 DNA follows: TGTGCCAGCAGTCCGGGTCCTCGGGGGACTGAAGCTTTCTTT.

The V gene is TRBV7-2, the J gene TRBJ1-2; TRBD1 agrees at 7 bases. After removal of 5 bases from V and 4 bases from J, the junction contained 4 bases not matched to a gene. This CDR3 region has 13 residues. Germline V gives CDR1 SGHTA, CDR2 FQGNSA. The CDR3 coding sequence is TGTGCCAGCAGCCCGGGACAGATCTATGGCTACACCTTC. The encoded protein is CASSPGQIYGYTF.

In nucleotides, the CDR3 is TGTGCCAGCAGCTTAGAGGCCGTTTACGAGCAGTACTTC. It codes for CASSLEAVYEQYF. This chain connects TRBV11-2 to TRBJ2-7; D ambiguous. The V gene's germline CDR1 is SGHAT and CDR2 FQNNGV. Deletions cut 0 bases from V and 4 bases from J, with 7 bases between. CDR3 length: 13 residues.

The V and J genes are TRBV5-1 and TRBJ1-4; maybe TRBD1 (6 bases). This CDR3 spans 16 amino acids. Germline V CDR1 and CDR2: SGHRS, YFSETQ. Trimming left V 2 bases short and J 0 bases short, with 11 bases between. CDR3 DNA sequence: TGCGCCAGCAGCTTAACCCACAGGGCAACTAATGAAAAACTGTTTTTT. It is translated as CASSLTHRATNEKLFF. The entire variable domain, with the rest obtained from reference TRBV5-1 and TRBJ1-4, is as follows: KAGVTQTPRYLIKTRGQQVTLSCSPISGHRSVSWYQQTPGQGLQFLFEYFSETQRNKGNFPGRFSGRQFSNSRSEMNVSTLELGDSALYLCASSLTHRATNEKLFFGSGTQLSVL.